These 21 T cell receptor beta chains came from one sample sequenced in a study of spatial heterogeneity in lung cancer. TCRdb re-called the 5' RACE reads through MiXCR, storing one row per CDR3 protein. Of 20,000 to 25,000 distinct CDR3 sequences listed, 8.8% were seen once; the top ten hold about 8%. For these receptors, no antigen is known. Specified time point: sample taken at primary tumor resection. Study results and caveats: Mutation tallies in tumors tracked expanded intratumoral alpha and beta TCR counts.

Sequenced material: lung tumor tissue, taken at surgery. The receptor source for this set is a male donor with early-stage non-small cell lung cancer.

The chain is built from TRBV20-1 and TRBJ1-4; tentative D call: TRBD1 (5 bases). V was cut by 3 bases and J by 8 bases, with 16 bases left in between. Germline V CDR1 and CDR2: DFQATT, SNEGSKA (reference sequence). The CDR3 is made up of 14 amino acids. The CDR3 is CSASREASGEKLFF. The CDR3 DNA follows: TGCAGTGCTAGCAGGGAGGCATCGGGGGAAAAACTGTTTTTT.

The chain combines TRBV4-1 with TRBJ1-5; D gene unclear. Per germline, CDR1 MGHRA and CDR2 YSYEKL. V lost 1 base, J lost 4 bases, and 20 bases lay in between. CDR3 length: 18 residues. In DNA form, the CDR3 reads TGCGCCAGCAGCCAAGCTGAAGGGAGACGGACCTTAAATCAGCCCCAGCATTTT. It specifies CASSQAEGRRTLNQPQHF.

This clonotype was picked up a small number of times. This sequence joins TRBV19 and TRBJ2-2, with 7 bases identical to TRBD1. The germline V gene encodes CDR1 LNHDA and CDR2 SQIVND (reference sequence). CDR3 length: 16 amino acids. Trimming at V came to 4 bases and at J to 5 bases, leaving 10 bases not matched to a gene. The CDR3 sequence is CASSRGTALGTGELFF. CDR3 sequence (DNA): TGTGCCAGTAGTAGGGGGACAGCCTTGGGGACCGGGGAGCTGTTTTTT.

This sequence joins TRBV23-1 and TRBJ2-2; D is perhaps TRBD1 or TRBD2 (5 bases each). TRBV23-1 is marked as an open reading frame, function uncertain. Trimming shortened V by 9 bases and J by 5 bases, and 25 bases separated the two germline ends. The CDR3 extends over 17 amino acids. CDR3 loop: CARKAWRGQGETGELFF. In nucleotides, the CDR3 is TGCGCCAGGAAAGCTTGGAGAGGGCAGGGAGAAACCGGGGAGCTGTTTTTT.

V gene TRBV28 combines with J gene TRBJ2-7; TRBD2 matches 10 bases. Trimming cost V 6 bases and J 1 base; bases outside gene matches: 18. The CDR3 consists of 19 residues. Germline V gene sequence: CDR1 MDHEN, CDR2 SYDVKM. CDR3 DNA: TGTGCCAGCAGCAAAGGCCACAGAGCGGGAGGGGAACCTTCCTACGAGCAGTACTTC. Protein: CASSKGHRAGGEPSYEQYF.

V is TRBV4-2 and J is TRBJ2-3; TRBD1 matches at 8 bases. This CDR3 comprises 16 residues. Looked up from germline, CDR1 is LGHNA and CDR2 is YNFKEQ. Germline trimming cut 1 base from V and 5 bases from J; bases unmatched to any gene: 8. CDR3 residues: CASSQAGATGGDTQYF. CDR3 coding DNA: TGTGCCAGCAGCCAAGCGGGTGCAACAGGGGGAGATACGCAGTATTTT.

The table lists this clonotype with many counts. The genes are TRBV5-4 and TRBJ2-5, with 12 bases aligning to TRBD2. V was pared by 3 bases and J by 5 bases, with 5 bases of the junction left unmatched. The CDR3 is made up of 15 amino acids. CDR1 SGHNT and CDR2 YYREEE come from the germline V gene (reference sequence). The CDR3 spells CASSSTSGSGETQYF. In DNA form, the CDR3 reads TGTGCCAGCAGCTCGACTAGCGGGAGTGGGGAGACCCAGTACTTC.

In its sample, this clonotype was seen many times. This chain joins TRBV7-3 and TRBJ2-1; 11 bases line up with TRBD2. V was pared by 4 bases and J by 4 bases, with 3 bases of the junction left unmatched. CDR1 and CDR2 (germline): SGHTA, FQGTGA. The CDR3 has 15 residues. CDR3 DNA sequence: TGTGCCAGCAGCTACGGGACTAGCGGTTACAATGAGCAGTTCTTC. Its protein is CASSYGTSGYNEQFF.

The chain links TRBV28 to TRBJ2-7; a weak D match, TRBD2 (6 bases). Germline V CDR1 and CDR2: MDHEN, SYDVKM. V dropped 6 bases and J dropped 7 bases, with 22 bases sitting between them. CDR3 length equals 15 residues. The CDR3 here is CASSPTPARGGEQYF. In DNA, the CDR3 is TGTGCCAGCAGCCCCACTCCGGCCCGTGGGGGGGAGCAGTACTTC.

This clonotype was seen more than once but under ten times. The rearrangement links TRBV7-2 to TRBJ2-7; 7 positions agree with TRBD1. CDR1 is SGHTA and CDR2 is FQGNSA in the germline V gene. The CDR3 has 13 residues. V lost 5 bases, J lost 5 bases, and 6 bases stayed unmatched. The CDR3 spells CASSPRQGDEQYF. The CDR3 nucleotides are TGTGCCAGCAGCCCCCGACAGGGCGACGAGCAGTACTTC.

This clonotype was picked up many times. CDR3 DNA sequence: TGTGCCAGCAGTTACGTGCAGGGTTTAGGAATGGAAAAACTGTTTTTT. It specifies CASSYVQGLGMEKLFF. The V and J genes are TRBV6-5 and TRBJ1-4; D might be TRBD1 (5 bases). The V gene's germline CDR1 is MNHEY and CDR2 SVGAGI. V was shortened by 2 bases and J by 8 bases, with 18 bases between the two germline ends. There are 16 residues in the CDR3.

This clonotype has at least ten counts. The V and J genes are TRBV28 and TRBJ2-7; the D gene is possibly TRBD1 (6 bases). Per germline, CDR1 MDHEN and CDR2 SYDVKM. V gave up 4 bases and J gave up 2 bases, with 9 bases separating them. This CDR3 is built from 13 residues. The CDR3 spells CASSSGQTYEQYF. The CDR3 DNA reads as TGTGCCAGCAGTTCCGGACAGACCTACGAGCAGTACTTC.

This clonotype was seen at least ten times. The V gene is TRBV5-1, the J gene TRBJ2-1; TRBD2 matches 10 bases. There are 16 residues in the CDR3. The V gene end was trimmed by 0 bases and the J gene end by 8 bases; junction bases not matched to a gene: 8. Germline V CDR1 and CDR2: SGHRS, YFSETQ. For the CDR3, the DNA is TGCGCCAGCAGCTTGGAGGTAGCGGGGGGTTTTGATGAGCAGTTCTTC. It codes for CASSLEVAGGFDEQFF.

The table lists this clonotype with a count of one. The V call is TRBV20-1, the J call TRBJ2-3, with D possibly TRBD2 on 7 matching bases. V dropped 0 bases and J dropped 1 base, with 11 bases sitting between them. CDR1 DFQATT and CDR2 SNEGSKA come from the germline V gene (reference sequence). CDR3 length: 15 residues. Here the CDR3 DNA reads TGCAGTGCTAGAGATCGGGGGGCCGGCACAGATACGCAGTATTTT. It yields the protein CSARDRGAGTDTQYF.

The sample holds many counts of this clonotype. The chain couples TRBV9 to TRBJ2-5; 7 bases line up with TRBD2. The CDR3 covers 15 residues. V lost 0 bases to trimming and J lost 5 bases; unmatched junction nucleotides: 7. Per germline, CDR1 SGDLS and CDR2 YYNGEE. As DNA, the CDR3 is TGTGCCAGCAGCGTAGCTCGGACTAGTGGTGAGACCCAGTACTTC. It codes for CASSVARTSGETQYF.

This clonotype has a handful of counts. The rearrangement joins TRBV7-2 to TRBJ2-5; a weak D match, TRBD2 (6 bases). The CDR3 length is 18 residues. V was shortened by 1 base and J by 2 bases, with 20 bases between the two germline ends. Germline values: CDR1 SGHTA, CDR2 FQGNSA. The DNA of the CDR3 is TGTGCCAGCAGCTTAGTTGTCCAGCGGGTCAGGACACAAGAGACCCAGTACTTC. Protein: CASSLVVQRVRTQETQYF.

Many counts were recorded for this clonotype. CDR3 DNA sequence: TGTGCCAGCAGTTTCGACAGGGACTCCTACGAGCAGTACTTC. It codes for CASSFDRDSYEQYF. The rearrangement uses TRBV27 and TRBJ2-7; 7 bases align to TRBD1. The CDR3 has 14 residues. V trimming: 3 bases; J trimming: 0 bases; junction bases outside the gene matches: 2. CDR1 is MNHEY and CDR2 is SMNVEV in the germline V gene (reference sequence).

This clonotype was detected many times. The J gene is TRBJ1-5, the V gene TRBV5-1; D gene unclear. This CDR3 spans 13 amino acids. Germline CDR1 is SGHRS and CDR2 is YFSETQ. V gave up 7 bases and J gave up 4 bases, with 12 bases separating them. The CDR3 bases are TGCGCCAGCGCCTTATCCCCGAATCAGCCCCAGCATTTT. Its protein is CASALSPNQPQHF.

This clonotype occurred many times. The rearrangement links TRBV29-1 to TRBJ2-7, with a weak D call TRBD2 (6 bases). This CDR3 is 14 amino acids long. Germline assignment: CDR1 SQVTM and CDR2 ANQGSEA. V was cut by 3 bases and J by 2 bases, with 14 bases left in between. This chain's CDR3 is CSVDRAGSPYEQYF. The CDR3 bases are TGCAGCGTTGACCGAGCGGGTTCGCCCTACGAGCAGTACTTC.

This clonotype was detected a few times. The V gene is TRBV29-1, the J gene TRBJ2-2; D gene uncertain. The germline CDR1 and CDR2 sequences are SQVTM and ANQGSEA. Trimming pared 3 bases from V and 4 bases from J, leaving 6 bases between. This CDR3 has 12 residues. CDR3: CSVDGVTGELFF. The CDR3 DNA is TGCAGCGTTGATGGAGTCACCGGGGAGCTGTTTTTT.

This clonotype was seen ten or more times. This chain connects TRBV10-3 to TRBJ2-7; TRBD1 matches 7 bases. V shed 4 bases, J shed 2 bases, and the junction held 2 bases outside the gene matches. CDR3 size: 13 residues. Germline loops: CDR1 ENHRY, CDR2 SYGVKD. The chain's CDR3 is CAISGDSAYEQYF. The CDR3 DNA sequence: TGTGCCATCAGTGGGGACAGTGCCTACGAGCAGTACTTC.